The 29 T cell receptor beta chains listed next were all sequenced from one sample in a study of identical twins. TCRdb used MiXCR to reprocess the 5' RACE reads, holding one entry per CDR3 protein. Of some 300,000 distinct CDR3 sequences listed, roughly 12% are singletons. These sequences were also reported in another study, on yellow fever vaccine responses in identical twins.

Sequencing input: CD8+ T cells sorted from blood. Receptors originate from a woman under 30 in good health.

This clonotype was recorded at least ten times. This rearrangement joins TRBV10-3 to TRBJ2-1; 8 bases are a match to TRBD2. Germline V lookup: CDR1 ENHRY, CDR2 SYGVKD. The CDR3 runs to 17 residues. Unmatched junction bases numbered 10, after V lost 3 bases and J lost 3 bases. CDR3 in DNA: TGTGCCATCAGTGAAGTAGGAGCGGGAGAGATCTACAATGAGCAGTTCTTC. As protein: CAISEVGAGEIYNEQFF.

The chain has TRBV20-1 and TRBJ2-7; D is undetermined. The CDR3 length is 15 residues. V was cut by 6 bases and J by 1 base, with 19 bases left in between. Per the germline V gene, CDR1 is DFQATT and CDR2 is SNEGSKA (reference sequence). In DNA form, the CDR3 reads TGCAGTGCCGAGGCCCAAATTCTAGGTTCCTACGAGCAGTACGTC. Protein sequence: CSAEAQILGSYEQYV.

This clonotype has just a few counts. CDR3 sequence: CASSVVSGSEQYF. CDR3 in DNA: TGTGCCAGCAGCGTAGTTAGCGGGAGCGAGCAGTACTTC. The V and J genes are TRBV9 and TRBJ2-7, with 9 nucleotides matching TRBD2. The junction had 1 base not matched to a gene; V was cut back by 0 bases and J by 6 bases. Germline lookup yields CDR1 SGDLS and CDR2 YYNGEE. The CDR3 covers 13 residues.

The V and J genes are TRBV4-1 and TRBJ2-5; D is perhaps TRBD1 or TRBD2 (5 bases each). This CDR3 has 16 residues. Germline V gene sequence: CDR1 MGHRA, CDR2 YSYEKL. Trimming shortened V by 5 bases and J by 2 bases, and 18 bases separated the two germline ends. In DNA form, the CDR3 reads TGCGCCAGCAGCTCCAACATCGGGACGGCACAAGAGACCCAGTACTTC. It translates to CASSSNIGTAQETQYF.

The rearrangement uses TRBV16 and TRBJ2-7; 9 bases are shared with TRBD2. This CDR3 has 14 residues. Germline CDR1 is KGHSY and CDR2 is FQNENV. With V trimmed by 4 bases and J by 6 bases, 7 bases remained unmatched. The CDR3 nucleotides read TGTGCCAGCAGCCCAAGCGGGAGGTCCCTCGAGCAGTACTTC. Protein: CASSPSGRSLEQYF.

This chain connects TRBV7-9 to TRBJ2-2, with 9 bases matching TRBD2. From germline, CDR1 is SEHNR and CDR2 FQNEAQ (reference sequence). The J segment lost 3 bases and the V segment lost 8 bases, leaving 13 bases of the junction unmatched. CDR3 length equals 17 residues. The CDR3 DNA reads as TGTGCCAGCTCAGGTTGGCGGGAGGGCCAGGACACCGGGGAGCTGTTTTTT. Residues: CASSGWREGQDTGELFF.

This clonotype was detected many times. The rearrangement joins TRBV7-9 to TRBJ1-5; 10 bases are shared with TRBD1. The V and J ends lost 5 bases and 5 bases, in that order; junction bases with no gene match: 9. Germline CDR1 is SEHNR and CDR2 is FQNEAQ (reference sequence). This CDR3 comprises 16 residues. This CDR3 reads CASSLGQGENYQPQHF. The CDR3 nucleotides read TGTGCCAGCAGCCTCGGACAGGGGGAAAACTATCAGCCCCAGCATTTT.

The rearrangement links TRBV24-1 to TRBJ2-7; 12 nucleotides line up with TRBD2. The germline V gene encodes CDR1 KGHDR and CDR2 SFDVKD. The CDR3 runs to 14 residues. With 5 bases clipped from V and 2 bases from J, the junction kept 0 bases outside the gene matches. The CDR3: CATSASGRAYEQYF. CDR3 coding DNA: TGTGCCACCAGTGCTAGCGGGAGGGCCTACGAGCAGTACTTC.

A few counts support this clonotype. CDR3 sequence (DNA): TGTGCCAGCAGTCTCGACAGGGACCTCGAGTATACCTACGAGCAGTACTTC. This codes for CASSLDRDLEYTYEQYF. This chain joins TRBV28 and TRBJ2-7, with 7 positions matching TRBD1. V gave up 5 bases and J gave up 2 bases; unmatched junction bases: 15. The germline V gene has CDR1 MDHEN and CDR2 SYDVKM. The CDR3 contains 17 residues. Together with reference TRBV28 and TRBJ2-7, the CDR3 gives the full variable domain: DVKVTQSSRYLVKRTGEKVFLECVQDMDHENMFWYRQDPGLGLRLIYFSYDVKMKEKGDIPEGYSVSREKKERFSLILESASTNQTSMYLCASSLDRDLEYTYEQYFGPGTRLTVT.

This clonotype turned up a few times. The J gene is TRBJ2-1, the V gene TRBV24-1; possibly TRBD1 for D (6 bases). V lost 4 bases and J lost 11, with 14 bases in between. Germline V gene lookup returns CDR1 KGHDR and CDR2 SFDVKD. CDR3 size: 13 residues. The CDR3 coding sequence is TGTGCCACCAGTGACATGGGCAGGGACAAGCAGTTCTTC. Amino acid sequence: CATSDMGRDKQFF.

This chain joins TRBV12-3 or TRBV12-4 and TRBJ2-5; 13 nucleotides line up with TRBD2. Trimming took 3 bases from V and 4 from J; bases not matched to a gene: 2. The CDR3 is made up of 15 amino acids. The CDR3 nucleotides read TGTGCCAGCAGTTTCGGGACTAGCGGGACAGAGACCCAGTACTTC. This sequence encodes CASSFGTSGTETQYF.

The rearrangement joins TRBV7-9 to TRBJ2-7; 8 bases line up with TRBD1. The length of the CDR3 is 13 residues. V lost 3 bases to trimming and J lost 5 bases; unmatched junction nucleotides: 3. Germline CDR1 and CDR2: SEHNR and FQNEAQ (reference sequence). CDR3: CASSFDRGDEQYF. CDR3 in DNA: TGTGCCAGCAGCTTTGACAGGGGCGACGAGCAGTACTTC.

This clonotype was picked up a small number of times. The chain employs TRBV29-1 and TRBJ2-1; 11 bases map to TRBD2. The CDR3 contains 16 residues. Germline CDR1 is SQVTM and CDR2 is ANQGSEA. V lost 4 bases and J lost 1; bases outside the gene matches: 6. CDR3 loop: CSVGGTSGRSYNEQFF. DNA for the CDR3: TGCAGCGTTGGGGGGACTAGCGGCCGATCCTACAATGAGCAGTTCTTC.

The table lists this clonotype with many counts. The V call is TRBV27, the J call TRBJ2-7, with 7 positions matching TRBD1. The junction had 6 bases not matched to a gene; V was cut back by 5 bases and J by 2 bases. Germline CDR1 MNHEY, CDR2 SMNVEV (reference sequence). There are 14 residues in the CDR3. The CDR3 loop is CASSPRQGPYEQYF. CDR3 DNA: TGTGCCAGCAGTCCAAGACAGGGCCCCTACGAGCAGTACTTC.

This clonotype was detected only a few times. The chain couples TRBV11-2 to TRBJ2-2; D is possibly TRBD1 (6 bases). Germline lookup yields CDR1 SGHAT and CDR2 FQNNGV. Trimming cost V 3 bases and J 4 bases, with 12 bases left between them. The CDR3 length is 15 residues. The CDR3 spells CASSFEPGATGELFF. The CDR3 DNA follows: TGTGCCAGCAGCTTCGAGCCAGGGGCCACCGGGGAGCTGTTTTTT.

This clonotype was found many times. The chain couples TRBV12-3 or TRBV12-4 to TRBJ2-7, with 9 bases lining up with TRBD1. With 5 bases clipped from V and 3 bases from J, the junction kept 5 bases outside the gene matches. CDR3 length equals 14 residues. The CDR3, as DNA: TGTGCCAGCAGTCCCGGGACAGGGTTCTACGAGCAGTACGTC. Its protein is CASSPGTGFYEQYV.

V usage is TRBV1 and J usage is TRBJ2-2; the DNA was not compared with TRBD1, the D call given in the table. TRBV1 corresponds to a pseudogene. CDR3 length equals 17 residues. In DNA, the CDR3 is TGCACCAGCCTCAACGCCGGGACCACAGGGGACACCGGGGAGCTGTTTTTT. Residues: CTSLNAGTTGDTGELFF.

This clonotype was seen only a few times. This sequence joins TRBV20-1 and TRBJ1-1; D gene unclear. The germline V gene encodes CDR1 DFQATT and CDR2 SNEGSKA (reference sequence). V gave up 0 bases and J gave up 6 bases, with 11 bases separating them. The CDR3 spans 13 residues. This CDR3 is CSARDDRGSEAFF. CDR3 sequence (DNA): TGCAGTGCTAGAGACGACCGGGGTTCTGAAGCTTTCTTT.

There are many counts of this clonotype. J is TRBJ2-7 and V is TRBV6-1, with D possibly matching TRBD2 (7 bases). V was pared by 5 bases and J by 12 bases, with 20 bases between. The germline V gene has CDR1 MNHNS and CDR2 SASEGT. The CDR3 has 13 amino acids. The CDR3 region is CASSPGGGRSAYF. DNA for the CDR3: TGTGCCAGCAGTCCGGGGGGCGGGAGATCTGCGTACTTC.

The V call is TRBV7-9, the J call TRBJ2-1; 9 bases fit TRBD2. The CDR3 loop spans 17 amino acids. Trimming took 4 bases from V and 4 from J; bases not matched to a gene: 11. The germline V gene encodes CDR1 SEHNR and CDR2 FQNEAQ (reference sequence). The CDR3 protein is CASSSGASGKRYNEQFF. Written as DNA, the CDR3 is TGTGCCAGCAGCTCAGGCGCTAGCGGGAAACGTTACAATGAGCAGTTCTTC.

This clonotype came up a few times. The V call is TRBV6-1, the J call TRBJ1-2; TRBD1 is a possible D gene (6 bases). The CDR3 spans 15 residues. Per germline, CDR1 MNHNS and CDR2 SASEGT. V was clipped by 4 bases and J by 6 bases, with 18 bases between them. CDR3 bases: TGTGCCAGCAGTGTCACAACAGGGTGGGGAAATGGCTACACCTTC. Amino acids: CASSVTTGWGNGYTF.

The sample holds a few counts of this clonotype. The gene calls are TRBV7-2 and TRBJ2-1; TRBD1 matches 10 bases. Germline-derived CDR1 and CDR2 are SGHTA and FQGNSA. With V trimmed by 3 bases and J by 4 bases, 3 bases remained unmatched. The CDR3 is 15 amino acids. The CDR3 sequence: CASSLDRGFYNEQFF. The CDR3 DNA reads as TGTGCCAGCAGCTTGGACAGGGGGTTTTACAATGAGCAGTTCTTC.

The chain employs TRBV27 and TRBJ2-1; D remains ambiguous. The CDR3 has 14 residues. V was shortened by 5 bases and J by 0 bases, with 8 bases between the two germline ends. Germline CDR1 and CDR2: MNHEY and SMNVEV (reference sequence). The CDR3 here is CASSESSSYNEQFF. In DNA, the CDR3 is TGTGCCAGCAGTGAGAGCAGCTCCTACAATGAGCAGTTCTTC.

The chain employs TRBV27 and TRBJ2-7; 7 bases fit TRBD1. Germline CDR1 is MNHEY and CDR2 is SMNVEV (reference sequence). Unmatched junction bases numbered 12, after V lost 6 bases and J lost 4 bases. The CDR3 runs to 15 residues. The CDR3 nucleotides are TGTGCCAGCAGACCCGGGACAGCCAAGGGATACGAGCAGTACGTC. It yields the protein CASRPGTAKGYEQYV.

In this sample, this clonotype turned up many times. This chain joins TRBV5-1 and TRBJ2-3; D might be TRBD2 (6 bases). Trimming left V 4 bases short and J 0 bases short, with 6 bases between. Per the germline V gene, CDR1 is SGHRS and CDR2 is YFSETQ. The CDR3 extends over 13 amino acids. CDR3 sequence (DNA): TGCGCCAGCAGCGCGGGGAGCACAGATACGCAGTATTTT. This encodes CASSAGSTDTQYF.

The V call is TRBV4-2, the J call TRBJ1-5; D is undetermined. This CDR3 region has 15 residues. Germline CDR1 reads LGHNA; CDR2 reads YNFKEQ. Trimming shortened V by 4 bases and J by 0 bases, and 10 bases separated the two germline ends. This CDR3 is CASSPQEYSNQPQHF. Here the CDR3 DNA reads TGTGCCAGCAGCCCCCAGGAGTATAGCAATCAGCCCCAGCATTTT.

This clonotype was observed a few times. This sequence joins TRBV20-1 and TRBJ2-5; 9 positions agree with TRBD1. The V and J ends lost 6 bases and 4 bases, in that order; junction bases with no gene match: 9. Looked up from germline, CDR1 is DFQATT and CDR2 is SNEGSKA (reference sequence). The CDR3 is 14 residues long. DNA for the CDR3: TGCAGTGCCCTGCCGGACAGGGGAGGAGAGACCCAGTACTTC. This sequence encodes CSALPDRGGETQYF.

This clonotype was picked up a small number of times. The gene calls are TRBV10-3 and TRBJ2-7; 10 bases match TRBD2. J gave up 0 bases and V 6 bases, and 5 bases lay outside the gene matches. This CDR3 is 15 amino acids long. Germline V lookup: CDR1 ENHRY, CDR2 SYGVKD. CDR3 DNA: TGTGCCATCAGCGCCGGGACTAGCGCCTCCTACGAGCAGTACTTC. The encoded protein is CAISAGTSASYEQYF.

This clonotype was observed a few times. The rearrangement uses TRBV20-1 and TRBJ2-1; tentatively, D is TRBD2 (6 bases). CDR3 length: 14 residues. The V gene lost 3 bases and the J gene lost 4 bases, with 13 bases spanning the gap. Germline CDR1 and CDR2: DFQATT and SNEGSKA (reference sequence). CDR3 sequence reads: CSASAASAYNEQFF. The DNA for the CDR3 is TGCAGTGCTAGTGCCGCTAGCGCATACAATGAGCAGTTCTTC.